Presented here are 23 T cell receptor beta chains from one specimen sequenced in a study of T cell changes during pregnancy in multiple sclerosis. The method was immunoSEQ multiplex PCR; TCRdb's version includes in-frame clones alone and lacks a portion of them. This sample has some 87,000 clones, with roughly nine tenths found just once. The starting material was CD4+ T cells from peripheral blood mononuclear cells, obtained before pregnancy. These receptors originate from a female donor with multiple sclerosis, enrolled in a pregnancy study.

The chain combines TRBV27 with TRBJ2-7; 8 bases match TRBD2. Germline V gene data show CDR1 as MNHEY and CDR2 as SMNVEV (reference sequence). The V and J ends lost 0 bases and 3 bases, in that order; junction bases with no gene match: 10. The CDR3 consists of 17 residues. In DNA, the CDR3 is TGTGCCAGCAGTTTATCGAGGGAGCCGGGGGGGGACTACGAGCAGTACTTC. Residues: CASSLSREPGGDYEQYF.

The sample holds one count of this clone. The V and J genes are TRBV5-4 and TRBJ2-3; 9 bases map to TRBD2. This CDR3 region has 17 residues. V lost 1 base and J lost 4; bases outside the gene matches: 10. Germline V gene lookup returns CDR1 SGHNT and CDR2 YYREEE (reference sequence). The CDR3 here is CASSLPRREGHADTQYF. Here the CDR3 DNA reads TGTGCCAGCAGCTTGCCACGGCGGGAGGGCCACGCAGATACGCAGTATTTT.

The chain joins TRBV6-5 to TRBJ2-2; D might be TRBD2 (5 bases). Germline CDR1 reads MNHEY; CDR2 reads SVGAGI. CDR3 size: 15 residues. V was pared by 5 bases and J by 6 bases, with 16 bases between. CDR3 region: CASSTIMPRAGELFF. In nucleotides, the CDR3 is TGTGCCAGCAGTACTATTATGCCGCGGGCCGGGGAGCTGTTTTTT.

The genes are TRBV5-8 and TRBJ2-2, with TRBD1 matching over 10 bases. There are 15 residues in the CDR3. The junction had 7 bases not matched to a gene; V was cut back by 6 bases and J by 5 bases. Per germline, CDR1 SGHTS and CDR2 YDEGEE. As DNA, the CDR3 is TGTGCCAGCAACCCGGGACAGGGGTTGACCGGGGAGCTGTTTTTT. Translated, it gives CASNPGQGLTGELFF. Full variable domain (remainder filled in from reference TRBV5-8 and TRBJ2-2): EAGVTQSPTHLIKTRGQQATLRCSPISGHTSVYWYQQALGLGLQFLLWYDEGEERNRGNFPPRFSGRQFPNYSSELNVNALELEDSALYLCASNPGQGLTGELFFGEGSRLTVL.

This rearrangement joins TRBV2 to TRBJ2-7; D is possibly TRBD1 (7 bases). V dropped 7 bases and J dropped 9 bases, with 13 bases sitting between them. Germline loops: CDR1 SNHLY, CDR2 FYNNEI. The CDR3 runs to 11 residues. The CDR3 DNA reads TGTGCCAGCACTAGACAGGGAGGGCAGTACTTC. It encodes CASTRQGGQYF.

CDR3 loop: CASSLMGTGVYEQYF. CDR3 bases: TGTGCCAGCAGCTTAATGGGGACAGGGGTCTACGAGCAGTACTTC. V and J are TRBV5-6 and TRBJ2-7; 10 bases fit TRBD1. The germline gives CDR1 SGHDT, CDR2 YYEEEE. This CDR3 contains 15 residues. With V trimmed by 2 bases and J by 3 bases, 5 bases remained unmatched.

The chain combines TRBV2 with TRBJ1-2; the match to TRBD1 covers 10 bases. The trim removed 6 bases at V and 4 bases at J, leaving 8 bases unmatched. The CDR3 has 15 residues. Germline assignment: CDR1 SNHLY and CDR2 FYNNEI. The DNA for the CDR3 is TGTGCCAGCAGGGGGGACAGGGGAATGGCCTATGGCTACACCTTC. This codes for CASRGDRGMAYGYTF.

The rearrangement uses TRBV7-8 and TRBJ2-7, with a weak D call TRBD2 (5 bases). The CDR3 spans 14 residues. Trimming pared 5 bases from V and 5 bases from J, leaving 16 bases between. The germline V gene encodes CDR1 SGHVS and CDR2 FQNEAQ. The CDR3 reads CASSLRDALNEQYF. In DNA, the CDR3 is TGTGCCAGCAGCCTCCGGGATGCGCTGAACGAGCAGTACTTC.

The chain couples TRBV18 to TRBJ2-1; tentative D call: TRBD2 (5 bases). The germline gives CDR1 KGHSH, CDR2 LQKENI. CDR3 length equals 16 residues. The V end was cut by 5 bases, the J end by 4 bases, with 18 bases between. The CDR3 DNA is TGTGCCAGCTCATTAGGCGGGCGAGGGAAGTACAATGAGCAGTTCTTC. As protein: CASSLGGRGKYNEQFF.

The table lists this clone with a count of one. The CDR3 DNA follows: TGTGCCGTAGGACAGGGGCCCCCTCAGCCCCAGCATTTT. Translating gives CAVGQGPPQPQHF. The V and J genes are TRBV10-3 and TRBJ1-5, with 9 bases identical to TRBD1. With 11 bases clipped from V and 6 bases from J, the junction kept 8 bases outside the gene matches. Germline lookup yields CDR1 ENHRY and CDR2 SYGVKD. This CDR3 has 13 amino acids.

The rearrangement joins TRBV6-6 to TRBJ2-7, with 7 bases identical to TRBD1. The CDR3 runs 11 residues. CDR1 is MNHNY, CDR2 SVGAGI, per germline (reference sequence). Trimming took 8 bases from V and 4 from J; bases not matched to a gene: 2. The DNA of the CDR3 is TGTGCCAGCTCAGGGGGATACGAGCAGTACTTC. It is translated as CASSGGYEQYF.

The V gene is TRBV11-2, the J gene TRBJ2-7, with TRBD2 as a possible D gene (5 bases). Germline lookup yields CDR1 SGHAT and CDR2 FQNNGV. There are 14 residues in the CDR3. The V end lost 4 bases, the J end lost 0 bases, and 10 bases lay between the germline ends. CDR3 protein: CASSSSGYSYEQYF. Here the CDR3 DNA reads TGTGCCAGCAGCTCAAGCGGTTACTCCTACGAGCAGTACTTC.

V is TRBV28 and J is TRBJ2-7, with TRBD1 identical over 10 bases. CDR1 and CDR2 (germline): MDHEN, SYDVKM. The CDR3 sequence is 15 residues long. After removal of 4 bases from V and 3 bases from J, the junction contained 6 bases not matched to a gene. CDR3: CASSSQGTGVYEQYF. CDR3 sequence (DNA): TGTGCCAGCAGTTCGCAAGGGACAGGGGTCTACGAGCAGTACTTC.

The chain links TRBV9 to TRBJ1-3; D uncertain. CDR1 and CDR2 (germline): SGDLS, YYNGEE. This CDR3 has 16 amino acids. V lost 3 bases and J 5 bases, leaving 18 bases between the germline ends. The CDR3 here is CASSDRESGARNTIYF. The CDR3 nucleotides are TGTGCCAGCAGCGACCGGGAATCGGGCGCAAGAAACACCATATATTTT. The full variable domain, completed using reference TRBV9 and TRBJ1-3, is DSGVTQTPKHLITATGQRVTLRCSPRSGDLSVYWYQQSLDQGLQFLIQYYNGEERAKGNILERFSAQQFPDLHSELNLSSLELGDSALYFCASSDRESGARNTIYFGEGSWLTVV.

The CDR3 loop reads CASSLGQGNEKLFF. CDR3 in DNA: TGTGCCAGCAGCTTAGGACAGGGAAATGAAAAACTGTTTTTT. The chain employs TRBV7-2 and TRBJ1-4; TRBD1 matches at 7 bases. CDR1 is SGHTA, CDR2 FQGNSA, per germline. The CDR3 runs 14 residues. The junction had 1 base not matched to a gene; V was cut back by 1 base and J by 5 bases.

The CDR3 spells CASSGATGLYGYTF. CDR3 nucleotide sequence: TGTGCCAGCAGTGGGGCCACGGGACTCTATGGCTACACCTTC. The V call is TRBV2, the J call TRBJ1-2; a weak D match, TRBD1 (5 bases). Trimming removed 4 bases from V and 4 bases from J, with 13 bases in between. Germline CDR1 is SNHLY and CDR2 is FYNNEI. There are 14 residues in the CDR3.

This sequence joins TRBV7-9 and TRBJ2-3; 10 positions match TRBD1. This CDR3 has 13 residues. V dropped 3 bases and J dropped 6; count of bases not matched to a gene: 0. Germline loops: CDR1 SEHNR, CDR2 FQNEAQ (reference sequence). The CDR3 region is CASSLDRGDTQYF. The CDR3 DNA sequence: TGTGCCAGCAGCTTGGACAGGGGGGATACGCAGTATTTT. Combining the CDR3 with reference TRBV7-9 and TRBJ2-3 gives the whole variable domain DTGVSQNPRHKITKRGQNVTFRCDPISEHNRLYWYRQTLGQGPEFLTYFQNEAQLEKSRLLSDRFSAERPKGSFSTLEIQRTEQGDSAMYLCASSLDRGDTQYFGPGTRLTVL.

The chain links TRBV5-5 to TRBJ2-7; D ambiguous. CDR1 is SGHKS and CDR2 is YYEKEE in the germline V gene (reference sequence). V was pared by 3 bases and J by 7 bases, with 17 bases between. This CDR3 contains 14 residues. The CDR3 DNA reads as TGTGCCAGCAGCTCCGGGTTCCATCCTCGGGAGCAGTACTTC. Translated, it gives CASSSGFHPREQYF.

This chain connects TRBV30 to TRBJ2-1; D perhaps matches TRBD1 (5 bases). Germline-derived CDR1 and CDR2 are GTSNPN and SVGIG (reference sequence). Trimming took off 4 bases at V and 4 bases at J, with 14 bases between the two ends. The CDR3 runs to 14 residues. CDR3 DNA: TGTGCCTGGACTGTGGGGCAGATTTACAATGAGCAGTTCTTC. Translating gives CAWTVGQIYNEQFF.

This chain joins TRBV7-9 and TRBJ1-4; D is uncertain. Trimming stripped 1 base from V and 0 bases from J, with 9 bases between. This CDR3 comprises 16 residues. Germline V gene lookup returns CDR1 SEHNR and CDR2 FQNEAQ (reference sequence). The CDR3 is CASSLDPQPTNEKLFF. CDR3 nucleotide sequence: TGTGCCAGCAGCTTAGACCCACAGCCAACTAATGAAAAACTGTTTTTT.

The chain carries TRBV19 and TRBJ1-3, with 7 bases aligning to TRBD1. J lost 0 bases, V lost 7 bases, and 3 bases had no gene match. CDR1 and CDR2 from the germline V gene are LNHDA and SQIVND (reference sequence). The CDR3 length is 14 residues. The CDR3 sequence: CASNGQVSGNTIYF. DNA for the CDR3: TGTGCCAGTAATGGACAGGTCTCTGGAAACACCATATATTTT. Filled out from reference TRBV19 and TRBJ1-3, the complete variable domain reads DGGITQSPKYLFRKEGQNVTLSCEQNLNHDAMYWYRQDPGQGLRLIYYSQIVNDFQKGDIAEGYSVSREKKESFPLTVTSAQKNPTAFYLCASNGQVSGNTIYFGEGSWLTVV.

The chain links TRBV7-9 to TRBJ2-3; 12 positions match TRBD2. The CDR3 extends over 18 amino acids. Germline V gives CDR1 SEHNR, CDR2 FQNEAQ (reference sequence). V gave up 5 bases and J gave up 2 bases; unmatched junction bases: 11. The CDR3 DNA is TGTGCCAGCAGCCTCCCCCGCCGACTAGCGGGAGCCACAGATACGCAGTATTTT. Amino acid sequence: CASSLPRRLAGATDTQYF.

This chain uses TRBV7-9 with TRBJ1-6; 9 positions agree with TRBD1. The CDR3 consists of 15 residues. Germline V lookup: CDR1 SEHNR, CDR2 FQNEAQ (reference sequence). V trimming: 3 bases; J trimming: 7 bases; junction bases outside the gene matches: 4. The CDR3 nucleotides read TGTGCCAGCAGCTTGGGGGGACAGGGAAATTCACCCCTCCACTTT. Translated: CASSLGGQGNSPLHF.